This T cell receptor (beta chain) was identified in a study of post-analysis software for immune sequencing data. Across the whole study: Relapsing-remitting, secondary progressive and progressive-relapsing multiple sclerosis courses were included. Overall study findings and caveats: Samples from a shared batch, those prepared together, strongly co-clustered by F measure. Those with multiple sclerosis, the patient group, showed significantly lower normalized Chao1 diversity than controls. Patients carried 4 or 5 TRBV segments more frequently than controls did, and TRBV5-6, TRBV5-1 and TRBV20-1 were among them.

For this clonotype: Its antigen remains unidentified.

CDR3 size: 13 residues. The germline V and J ends were trimmed by 3 bases and 6 bases, with 11 bases remaining between them. Per germline, CDR1 ENHRY and CDR2 SYGVKD. Unique molecular identifiers had been added to the TCR beta cDNA libraries. TCRdb itself ran the PCR reads through MiXCR, one entry per CDR3 protein. This table has 740,000 or so distinct CDR3 sequences, about 53% appearing once. Sequencing was done on a sample of blood. The receptor's source is a girl between 5 and 17 years old with multiple sclerosis. The V gene is TRBV10-3, the J gene TRBJ1-2; D gene unclear. This CDR3 is CAISEDLAHGYTF. The CDR3 nucleotides are TGTGCCATCAGTGAAGACCTGGCCCATGGCTACACCTTC.